Detailed here is one T cell receptor beta chain. All patients experienced relapse after autologous stem cell transplantation, and brentuximab vedotin exposure was variable. Patients' outcomes at their best amounted to complete response, partial response or progressive disease. The data were produced by immunoSEQ multiplex PCR, yet TCRdb's version contains in-frame clones alone and is incomplete. The table lists tens of thousands of clones, 88% of them singletons, with about 9% in the top ten. This specimen comes from a study of PD-1 blockade in classical Hodgkin lymphoma. Germline-derived CDR1 and CDR2 are SGDLS and YYNGEE. CDR3 length: 16 amino acids. V was clipped by 4 bases and J by 4 bases; unmatched bases: 9.

The input for sequencing was peripheral blood mononuclear cells (PBMCs), taken at baseline. This clonotype was sampled from a human donor with classical Hodgkin lymphoma. This sequence joins TRBV9 and TRBJ2-2; 8 bases fit TRBD2. The CDR3 reads CASSIRTSRFTGELFF. CDR3 nucleotide sequence: TGTGCCAGCAGCATCCGGACTAGCAGATTCACCGGGGAGCTGTTTTTT. Using reference TRBV9 and TRBJ2-2 for the parts outside the CDR3, the full variable domain is DSGVTQTPKHLITATGQRVTLRCSPRSGDLSVYWYQQSLDQGLQFLIQYYNGEERAKGNILERFSAQQFPDLHSELNLSSLELGDSALYFCASSIRTSRFTGELFFGEGSRLTVL.